The 10 T cell receptor beta chains presented below share a single source sample, sequenced in a study of cytotoxic CD8 clonotypes in ibrutinib-treated CLL. Clones were sequenced by immunoSEQ multiplex PCR, and TCRdb holds only the in-frame ones, with some missing. The table lists about 140,000 clones, about 80% of them singletons. This specimen consisted of PBMCs, obtained after 12 months of ibrutinib treatment. The origin of the receptors is a human donor with chronic lymphocytic leukemia.

The J gene is TRBJ2-5, the V gene TRBV19, with 9 bases matching TRBD1. Trimming removed 4 bases from V and 5 bases from J; junction bases left unmatched: 5. Per the germline V gene, CDR1 is LNHDA and CDR2 is SQIVND (reference sequence). This CDR3 region has 14 residues. The CDR3 protein is CASSTGQGMETQYF. The CDR3 DNA reads TGTGCCAGTAGTACCGGACAGGGGATGGAGACCCAGTACTTC.

V gene TRBV7-2 combines with J gene TRBJ2-7, with 12 bases lining up with TRBD2. Per the germline V gene, CDR1 is SGHTA and CDR2 is FQGNSA. The J segment lost 3 bases and the V segment lost 5 bases, leaving 5 bases of the junction unmatched. The CDR3 runs to 15 residues. CDR3 sequence: CASSQTSGGNYEQYF. In DNA form, the CDR3 reads TGTGCCAGCAGCCAAACTAGCGGGGGGAACTACGAGCAGTACTTC.

This chain joins TRBV11-3 and TRBJ2-3; D is unclear. V was pared by 5 bases and J by 6 bases, with 9 bases between. The CDR3 length is 12 residues. The germline gives CDR1 SGHNT, CDR2 YENEEA. CDR3 bases: TGTGCCAGCAGCCTTGGCCCCGATACGCAGTATTTT. It translates to CASSLGPDTQYF.

This clone was seen a few times. V and J are TRBV5-1 and TRBJ2-7, with 11 bases that match TRBD1. The germline V gene encodes CDR1 SGHRS and CDR2 YFSETQ. The CDR3 length is 13 residues. Unmatched junction bases numbered 1, after V lost 3 bases and J lost 5 bases. CDR3 bases: TGCGCCAGCAGCTGGGACAGGGGGGACGAGCAGTACTTC. Protein product: CASSWDRGDEQYF.

The CDR3 reads CASSPTGQGEQYF. The CDR3 bases are TGTGCCAGCAGCCCAACAGGCCAGGGCGAGCAGTACTTC. The chain recombines TRBV7-2 with TRBJ2-7; perhaps TRBD1 as D (5 bases). The germline V gene has CDR1 SGHTA and CDR2 FQGNSA. Trimming shortened V by 5 bases and J by 6 bases, and 14 bases separated the two germline ends. This CDR3 has 13 residues.

This clone has a single count. The chain has TRBV28 and TRBJ2-7; 8 bases fit TRBD1. The CDR3 is 15 residues long. The V and J ends lost 6 bases and 3 bases, in that order; junction bases with no gene match: 10. Germline values: CDR1 MDHEN, CDR2 SYDVKM. The DNA for the CDR3 is TGTGCCAGCAGAGAAACAGGGGGTCTCCTCTACGAGCAGTACTTC. As protein: CASRETGGLLYEQYF.

This chain uses TRBV6-5 with TRBJ2-7; perhaps TRBD1 as D (6 bases). Per the germline V gene, CDR1 is MNHEY and CDR2 is SVGAGI. CDR3 length equals 14 residues. V lost 0 bases to trimming and J lost 2 bases, with 8 bases between them. The CDR3 coding sequence is TGTGCCAGCAGTTACTCACAGGGACCCTACGAGCAGTACTTC. It codes for CASSYSQGPYEQYF.

This chain joins TRBV7-9 and TRBJ2-5; 11 nucleotides align to TRBD2. The CDR3 loop spans 16 amino acids. Trimming removed 5 bases from V and 3 bases from J; junction bases left unmatched: 8. Germline-derived CDR1 and CDR2 are SEHNR and FQNEAQ (reference sequence). In nucleotides, the CDR3 is TGTGCCAGCAGCCCGAGAAGACTAGCGGGAAAAGAGACCCAGTACTTC. It is translated as CASSPRRLAGKETQYF.

The gene calls are TRBV11-3 and TRBJ1-1; D gene uncertain. V was clipped by 3 bases and J by 0 bases, with 8 bases between them. CDR1 and CDR2 (germline): SGHNT, YENEEA. The CDR3 spans 14 residues. Written as DNA, the CDR3 is TGTGCCAGCAGCTTCACAGACATGAACACTGAAGCTTTCTTT. This gives the protein CASSFTDMNTEAFF.

The V gene is TRBV14, the J gene TRBJ1-1, with D perhaps TRBD1 (5 bases). The CDR3 length is 13 residues. The V and J ends lost 8 bases and 4 bases respectively, with 14 bases between them. From germline, CDR1 is SGHDN and CDR2 FVKESK. CDR3 DNA sequence: TGTGCCAGCTCCCTCGCCGGGGCCACTGAAGCTTTCTTT. It encodes CASSLAGATEAFF.